Listed below are T cell receptor beta chains from one sample, sequenced in a study of blood T cell repertoires in COVID-19. Sequenced by immunoSEQ multiplex PCR; TCRdb stores in-frame clones only, minus some. The profile covers a few hundred thousand clones, with 80% appearing a single time and over 7% taken by the ten largest. The sequenced material came from PBMCs or T cells enriched from blood (not recorded which). Source of these receptors: a woman between 35 and 50 years old with acute COVID-19. The CDR3 runs from the conserved cysteine through the conserved F or W. D genes are given only for firm matches. A clone size is listed for some rows: how often the clone was seen (once, few, many), or a class if it is expanded.

v_call	j_call	d_call	clone_size	cdr3_aa	cdr3_nt
TRBV9	TRBJ2-2	TRBD2	-	CASSPRGTSGSLRVDTGELFF	TGTGCCAGCAGCCCGCGTGGGACTAGCGGGTCCCTTAGAGTGGACACCGGGGAGCTGTTTTTT
TRBV5-3	TRBJ2-7	-	-	CGRIYEQYF	TGTGGGAGGATCTACGAGCAGTACTTC
TRBV2	TRBJ1-2	TRBD1	once	CASSGTGLEGYTF	TGTGCCAGCAGTGGGACAGGGTTGGAAGGCTACACCTTC
TRBV5-4	TRBJ2-5	TRBD2	-	CASSLGTSGKETQYF	TGTGCCAGCAGCTTGGGGACTAGCGGAAAAGAGACCCAGTACTTC
TRBV7-9	TRBJ2-1	-	-	CASSVEEYEQFF	TGTGCCAGCAGCGTCGAAGAGTATGAGCAGTTCTTC
TRBV4-2	TRBJ2-1	-	once	CASSRAGRNEQFF	TGTGCCAGCAGCCGGGCGGGAAGGAATGAGCAGTTCTTC
TRBV5-1	TRBJ2-2	TRBD1	-	CASSLEGQGVTGELFF	TGCGCCAGCAGCTTGGAAGGACAGGGGGTCACCGGGGAGCTGTTTTTT
TRBV19	TRBJ1-5	TRBD1	-	CASSTSQGAQHF	TGTGCCAGTAGTACATCCCAGGGGGCCCAGCATTTT
TRBV28	TRBJ1-4	TRBD1	-	CASSTRQGTTNEKLFF	TGTGCCAGCAGTACAAGACAGGGGACAACTAATGAAAAACTGTTTTTT
TRBV14	TRBJ2-7	TRBD2	-	CASSQERLAGYEQYF	TGTGCCAGCAGCCAAGAAAGACTAGCGGGATACGAGCAGTACTTC
TRBV6-5	TRBJ2-7	TRBD1	-	CASRLDRGTYEQYF	TGTGCCAGCAGGCTGGACAGGGGGACCTACGAGCAGTACTTC
TRBV9	TRBJ2-2	TRBD2	-	CASSAGLAGGAGELFF	TGTGCCAGCAGCGCGGGACTAGCGGGGGGAGCCGGGGAGCTGTTTTTT
TRBV6-1	TRBJ1-5	-	-	CASSEVFNQPQHF	TGTGCCAGCAGTGAAGTCTTCAATCAGCCCCAGCATTTT
TRBV16	TRBJ2-1	TRBD1	-	CASSQSPGQGAMKQFF	TGTGCCAGCAGCCAATCACCGGGACAGGGCGCTATGAAGCAGTTCTTC
TRBV28	TRBJ2-7	TRBD1	-	CASRTTGGKGYEQYF	TGTGCCAGCCGTACTACAGGGGGCAAAGGGTACGAGCAGTACTTC
TRBV11-2	TRBJ2-3	-	-	CASSLGLGALLYF	TGTGCCAGCAGCTTAGGGTTGGGAGCATTACTGTATTTT
TRBV3-1/TRBV3-2	TRBJ2-4	-	-	CASSQERTGSENIQYF	TGTGCCAGCAGCCAAGAGCGAACAGGGTCCGAAAACATTCAGTACTTC
TRBV28	TRBJ1-6	-	-	CASSSGAYNSPLHF	TGTGCCAGCAGTTCGGGGGCCTATAATTCACCCCTCCACTTT
TRBV29-1	TRBJ1-2	-	-	CSVPEPTKYGYTF	TGCAGCGTCCCCGAACCAACTAAATATGGCTACACCTTC
TRBV28	TRBJ2-3	-	-	CASRLRRWGNGGRRLVSTDTQYF	TGTGCCAGCAGACTTCGTAGATGGGGTAACGGGGGGCGCCGACTAGTCAGCACAGATACGCAGTATTTT
TRBV5-5	TRBJ2-2	TRBD2	-	CASQLADTGELFF	TGTGCCAGCCAACTAGCGGACACCGGGGAGCTGTTTTTT
TRBV10-3	TRBJ2-5	-	-	CAISEVGETQYF	TGTGCCATCAGTGAAGTCGGGGAGACCCAGTACTTC